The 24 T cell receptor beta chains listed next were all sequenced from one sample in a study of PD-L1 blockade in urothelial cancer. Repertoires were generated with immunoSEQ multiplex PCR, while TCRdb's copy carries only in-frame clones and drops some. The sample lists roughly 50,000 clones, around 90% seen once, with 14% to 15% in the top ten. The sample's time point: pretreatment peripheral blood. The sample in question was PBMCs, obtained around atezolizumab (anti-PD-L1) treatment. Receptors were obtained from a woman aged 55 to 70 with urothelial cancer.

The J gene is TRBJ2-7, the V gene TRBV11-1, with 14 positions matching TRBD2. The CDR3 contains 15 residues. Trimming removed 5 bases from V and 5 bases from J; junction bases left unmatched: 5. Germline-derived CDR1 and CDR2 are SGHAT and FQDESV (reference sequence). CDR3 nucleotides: TGTGCCAGCAGCCCGGGACTAGCGGGGGTAAACGAGCAGTACTTC. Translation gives CASSPGLAGVNEQYF.

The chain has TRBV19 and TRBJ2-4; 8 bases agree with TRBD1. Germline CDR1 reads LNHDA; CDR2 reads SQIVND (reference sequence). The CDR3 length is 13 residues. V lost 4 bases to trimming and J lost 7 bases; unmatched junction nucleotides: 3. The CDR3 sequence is CASSTRTGNIQYF. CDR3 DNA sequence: TGTGCCAGTAGTACCAGGACAGGGAACATTCAGTACTTC.

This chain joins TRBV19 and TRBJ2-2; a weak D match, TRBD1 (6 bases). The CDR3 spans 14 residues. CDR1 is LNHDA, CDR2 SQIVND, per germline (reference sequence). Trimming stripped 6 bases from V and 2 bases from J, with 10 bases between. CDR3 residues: CASSATGNTGELFF. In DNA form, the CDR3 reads TGTGCCAGTAGCGCGACAGGCAACACCGGGGAGCTGTTTTTT.

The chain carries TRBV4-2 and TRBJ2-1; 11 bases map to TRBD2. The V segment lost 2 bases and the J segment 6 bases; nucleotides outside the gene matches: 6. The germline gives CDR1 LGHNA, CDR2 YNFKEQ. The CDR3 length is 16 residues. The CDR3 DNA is TGTGCCAGCAGCCAATATGTAGCGGGGGGGCTCAATGAGCAGTTCTTC. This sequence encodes CASSQYVAGGLNEQFF.

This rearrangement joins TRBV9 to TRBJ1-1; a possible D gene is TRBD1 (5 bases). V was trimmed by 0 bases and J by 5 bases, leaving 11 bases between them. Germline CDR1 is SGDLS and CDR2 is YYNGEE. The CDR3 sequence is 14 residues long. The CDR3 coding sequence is TGTGCCAGCAGCGTAGGGGGCGGGGTTACTGAAGCTTTCTTT. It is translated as CASSVGGGVTEAFF. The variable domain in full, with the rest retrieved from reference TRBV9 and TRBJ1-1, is DSGVTQTPKHLITATGQRVTLRCSPRSGDLSVYWYQQSLDQGLQFLIQYYNGEERAKGNILERFSAQQFPDLHSELNLSSLELGDSALYFCASSVGGGVTEAFFGQGTRLTVV.

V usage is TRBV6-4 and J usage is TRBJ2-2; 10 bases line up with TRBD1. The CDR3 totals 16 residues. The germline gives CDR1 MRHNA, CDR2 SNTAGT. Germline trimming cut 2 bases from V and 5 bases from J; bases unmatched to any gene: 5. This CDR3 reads CASSDLGQGFTGELFF. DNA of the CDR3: TGTGCCAGCAGTGACCTGGGACAGGGGTTTACCGGGGAGCTGTTTTTT.

CDR3 nucleotides: TGTGCCAGCAAGGGACAGGGTGGGTCAGCCAAAAACATTCAGTACTTC. As protein: CASKGQGGSAKNIQYF. The chain carries TRBV2 and TRBJ2-4; 9 nucleotides align to TRBD1. The V and J ends lost 7 bases and 0 bases, in that order; junction bases with no gene match: 7. The germline gives CDR1 SNHLY, CDR2 FYNNEI. The CDR3 is 16 amino acids.

The CDR3: CASGQGHRTDTQYF. For the CDR3, the DNA is TGCGCCAGCGGACAGGGGCATCGCACAGATACGCAGTATTTT. This chain uses TRBV5-1 with TRBJ2-3; 9 bases align to TRBD1. Germline CDR1 reads SGHRS; CDR2 reads YFSETQ. V shed 7 bases and J 1 base; nucleotides not matched to a gene: 4. The CDR3 loop spans 14 amino acids.

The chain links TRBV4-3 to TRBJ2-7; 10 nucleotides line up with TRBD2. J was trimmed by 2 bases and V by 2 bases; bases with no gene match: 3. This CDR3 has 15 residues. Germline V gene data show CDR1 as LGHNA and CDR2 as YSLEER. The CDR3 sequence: CASSQLAGETYEQYF. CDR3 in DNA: TGCGCCAGCAGCCAACTAGCGGGAGAGACCTACGAGCAGTACTTC.

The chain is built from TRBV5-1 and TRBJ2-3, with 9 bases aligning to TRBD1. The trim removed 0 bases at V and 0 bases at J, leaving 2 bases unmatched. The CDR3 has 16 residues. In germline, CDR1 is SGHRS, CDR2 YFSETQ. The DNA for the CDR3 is TGCGCCAGCAGCTTGGGGGACAGGGCGAGCACAGATACGCAGTATTTT. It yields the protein CASSLGDRASTDTQYF.

CDR3 in amino acids: CASASGLAGGPRANEQFF. DNA of the CDR3: TGTGCCAGCGCCTCGGGGCTAGCGGGGGGACCGCGGGCGAATGAGCAGTTCTTC. This sequence joins TRBV27 and TRBJ2-1; TRBD2 matches 11 bases. The V gene's germline CDR1 is MNHEY and CDR2 SMNVEV (reference sequence). This CDR3 contains 18 residues. Trimming removed 8 bases from V and 7 bases from J; junction bases left unmatched: 19.

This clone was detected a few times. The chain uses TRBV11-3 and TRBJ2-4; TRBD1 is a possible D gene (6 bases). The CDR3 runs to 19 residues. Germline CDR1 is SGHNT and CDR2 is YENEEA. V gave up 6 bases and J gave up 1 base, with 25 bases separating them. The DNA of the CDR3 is TGTGCCAGCAGGGGAGACAGGCTCTCTAACCCTGGGGCCAAAAACATTCAGTACTTC. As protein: CASRGDRLSNPGAKNIQYF.

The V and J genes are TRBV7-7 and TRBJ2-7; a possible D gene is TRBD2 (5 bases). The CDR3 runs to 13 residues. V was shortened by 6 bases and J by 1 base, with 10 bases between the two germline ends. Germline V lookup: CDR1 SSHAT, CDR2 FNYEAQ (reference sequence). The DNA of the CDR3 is TGTGCCAGCAGTTTTGAGGGTTCCTACGAGCAGTACTTC. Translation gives CASSFEGSYEQYF.

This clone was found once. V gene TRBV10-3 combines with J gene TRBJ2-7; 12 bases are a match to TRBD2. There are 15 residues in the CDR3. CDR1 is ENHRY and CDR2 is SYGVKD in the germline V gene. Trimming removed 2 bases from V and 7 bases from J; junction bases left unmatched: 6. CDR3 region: CAISERLAGAREQYF. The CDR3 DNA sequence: TGTGCCATCAGTGAGAGACTAGCGGGGGCCAGGGAGCAGTACTTC.

The CDR3 loop reads CASRLGRGTYEQYF. Written as DNA, the CDR3 is TGTGCCAGTAGGCTTGGGCGGGGAACCTACGAGCAGTACTTC. The V gene is TRBV19, the J gene TRBJ2-7; the D gene is possibly TRBD2 (6 bases). In germline, CDR1 is LNHDA, CDR2 SQIVND (reference sequence). V lost 6 bases to trimming and J lost 2 bases, with 14 bases between them. The CDR3 has 14 amino acids.

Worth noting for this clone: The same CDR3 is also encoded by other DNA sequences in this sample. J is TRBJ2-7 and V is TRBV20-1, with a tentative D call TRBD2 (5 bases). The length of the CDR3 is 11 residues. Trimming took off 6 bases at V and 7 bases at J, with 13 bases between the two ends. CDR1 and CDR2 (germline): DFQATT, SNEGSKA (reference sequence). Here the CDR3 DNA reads TGCAGTGCGCCGAGGGTCCGGGAGCAGTACTTC. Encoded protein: CSAPRVREQYF.

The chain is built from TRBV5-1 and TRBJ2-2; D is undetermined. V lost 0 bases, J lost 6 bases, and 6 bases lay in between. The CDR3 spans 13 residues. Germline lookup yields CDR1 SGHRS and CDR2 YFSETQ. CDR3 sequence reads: CASSLVQPGELFF. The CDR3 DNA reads TGCGCCAGCAGCTTGGTACAGCCCGGGGAGCTGTTTTTT.

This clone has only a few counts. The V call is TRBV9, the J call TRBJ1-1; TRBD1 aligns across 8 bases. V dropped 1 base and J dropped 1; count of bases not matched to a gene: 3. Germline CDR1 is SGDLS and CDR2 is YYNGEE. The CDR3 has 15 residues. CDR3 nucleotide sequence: TGTGCCAGCAGCGTAATGCAGGGGGCGAACACTGAAGCTTTCTTT. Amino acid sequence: CASSVMQGANTEAFF. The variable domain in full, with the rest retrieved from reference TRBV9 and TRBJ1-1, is DSGVTQTPKHLITATGQRVTLRCSPRSGDLSVYWYQQSLDQGLQFLIQYYNGEERAKGNILERFSAQQFPDLHSELNLSSLELGDSALYFCASSVMQGANTEAFFGQGTRLTVV.

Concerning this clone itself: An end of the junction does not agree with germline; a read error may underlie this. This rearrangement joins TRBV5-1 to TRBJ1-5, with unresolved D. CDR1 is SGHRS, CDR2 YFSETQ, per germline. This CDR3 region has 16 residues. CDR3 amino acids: CASSLDGRLSDQPQHF. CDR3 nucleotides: TGCGCCAGCAGCTTGGATGGACGGCTTAGCGATCAGCCCCAGCATTTT.

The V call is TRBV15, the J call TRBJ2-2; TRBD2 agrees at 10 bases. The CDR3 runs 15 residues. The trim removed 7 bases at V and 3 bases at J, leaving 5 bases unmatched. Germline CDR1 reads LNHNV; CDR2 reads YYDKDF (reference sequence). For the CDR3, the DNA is TGTGCCACCAAAGGGACTAGCGATTACACCGGGGAGCTGTTTTTT. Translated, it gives CATKGTSDYTGELFF.

The chain's CDR3 is CASSLRLAGSQETQYF. DNA of the CDR3: TGTGCCAGCAGCTTGAGACTAGCGGGGAGCCAAGAGACCCAGTACTTC. This sequence joins TRBV13 and TRBJ2-5, with 11 positions matching TRBD2. This CDR3 comprises 16 residues. CDR1 PRHDT and CDR2 FYEKMQ come from the germline V gene (reference sequence). Losses at the gene ends were 3 bases for V and 1 base for J; bases not matched to a gene: 4.

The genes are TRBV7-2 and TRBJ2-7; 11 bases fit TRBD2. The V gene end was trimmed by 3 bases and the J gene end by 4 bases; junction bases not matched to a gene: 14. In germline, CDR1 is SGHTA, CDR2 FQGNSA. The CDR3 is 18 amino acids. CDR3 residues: CASSFKGLADPWAYEQYF. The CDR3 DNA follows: TGTGCCAGCAGCTTCAAGGGACTAGCGGACCCCTGGGCGTACGAGCAGTACTTC.

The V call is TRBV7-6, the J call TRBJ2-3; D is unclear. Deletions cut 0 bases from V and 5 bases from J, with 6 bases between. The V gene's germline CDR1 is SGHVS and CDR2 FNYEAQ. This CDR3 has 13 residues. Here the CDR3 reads CASSLAPGDTQYF. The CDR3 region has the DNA TGTGCCAGCAGCTTAGCGCCGGGAGATACGCAGTATTTT.

The CDR3 sequence is CASSVGLAGVRETQYF. The CDR3 DNA reads TGTGCCAGCAGCGTAGGGCTAGCGGGAGTCCGGGAGACCCAGTACTTC. V is TRBV9 and J is TRBJ2-5, with 10 bases identical to TRBD2. J lost 5 bases, V lost 0 bases, and 7 bases had no gene match. This CDR3 spans 16 amino acids. Germline CDR1 and CDR2: SGDLS and YYNGEE.